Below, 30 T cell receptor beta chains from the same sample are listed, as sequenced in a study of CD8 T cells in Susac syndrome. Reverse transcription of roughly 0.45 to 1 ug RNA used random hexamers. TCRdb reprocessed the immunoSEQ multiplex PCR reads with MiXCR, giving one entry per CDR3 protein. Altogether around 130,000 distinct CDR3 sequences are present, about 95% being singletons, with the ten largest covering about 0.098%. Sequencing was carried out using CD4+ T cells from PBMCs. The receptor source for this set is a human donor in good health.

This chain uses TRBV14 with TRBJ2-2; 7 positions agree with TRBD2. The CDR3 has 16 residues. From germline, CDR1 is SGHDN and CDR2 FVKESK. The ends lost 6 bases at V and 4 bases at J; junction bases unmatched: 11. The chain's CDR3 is CASRKSGVLSTGELFF. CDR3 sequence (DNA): TGTGCCAGCAGGAAAAGCGGGGTTTTGAGCACCGGGGAGCTGTTTTTT.

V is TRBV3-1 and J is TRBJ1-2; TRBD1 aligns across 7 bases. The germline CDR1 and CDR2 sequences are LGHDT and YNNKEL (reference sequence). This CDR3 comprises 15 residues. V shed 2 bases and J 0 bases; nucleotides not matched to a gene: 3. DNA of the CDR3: TGTGCCAGCAGCCAATCGGACAGGTCTAACTATGGCTACACCTTC. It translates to CASSQSDRSNYGYTF.

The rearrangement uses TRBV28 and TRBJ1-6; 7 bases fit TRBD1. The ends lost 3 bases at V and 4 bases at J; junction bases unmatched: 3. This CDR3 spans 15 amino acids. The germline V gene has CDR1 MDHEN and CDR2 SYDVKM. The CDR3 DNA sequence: TGTGCCAGCAGTTTTTACAGGGGATATAATTCACCCCTCCACTTT. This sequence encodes CASSFYRGYNSPLHF.

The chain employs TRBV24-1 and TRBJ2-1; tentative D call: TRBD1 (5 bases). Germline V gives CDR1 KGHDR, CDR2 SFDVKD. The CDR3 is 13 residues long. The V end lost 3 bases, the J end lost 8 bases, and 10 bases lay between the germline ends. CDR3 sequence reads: CATSDGAGDEQFF. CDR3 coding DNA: TGTGCCACCAGTGATGGGGCTGGCGATGAGCAGTTCTTC.

Here the CDR3 reads CASSVVGEGPASGNTIYF. CDR3 sequence (DNA): TGTGCCAGCAGCGTAGTAGGAGAGGGGCCGGCCTCTGGAAACACCATATATTTT. The chain carries TRBV9 and TRBJ1-3; tentatively, D is TRBD1 (5 bases). CDR3 length: 18 residues. Germline V gene sequence: CDR1 SGDLS, CDR2 YYNGEE. V lost 0 bases and J lost 0, with 16 bases in between.

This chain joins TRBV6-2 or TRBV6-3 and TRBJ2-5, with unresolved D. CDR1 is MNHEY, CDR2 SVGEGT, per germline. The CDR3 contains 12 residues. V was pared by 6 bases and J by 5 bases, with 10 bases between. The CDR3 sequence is CASSSVTETQYF. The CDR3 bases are TGTGCCAGCAGCTCGGTGACGGAGACCCAGTACTTC.

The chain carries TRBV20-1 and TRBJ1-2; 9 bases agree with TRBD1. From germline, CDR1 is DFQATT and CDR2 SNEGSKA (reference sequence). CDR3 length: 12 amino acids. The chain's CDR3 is CSQHGQGSGYTF. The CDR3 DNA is TGCAGCCAACACGGACAGGGGAGCGGCTACACCTTC.

The CDR3 here is CASSSSFIGELFF. Here the CDR3 DNA reads TGTGCCAGCAGTTCTTCATTCATCGGGGAGCTGTTTTTT. J is TRBJ2-2 and V is TRBV12-3 or TRBV12-4, with unresolved D. The CDR3 length is 13 residues. Trimming took 4 bases from V and 7 from J, leaving 10 bases between them.

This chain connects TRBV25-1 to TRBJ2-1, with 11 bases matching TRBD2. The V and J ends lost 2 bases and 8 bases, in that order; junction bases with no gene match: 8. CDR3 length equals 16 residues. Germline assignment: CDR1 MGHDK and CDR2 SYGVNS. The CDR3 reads CASSEGVLAGVDEQFF. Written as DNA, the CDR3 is TGTGCCAGCAGTGAAGGTGTACTAGCGGGAGTTGATGAGCAGTTCTTC.

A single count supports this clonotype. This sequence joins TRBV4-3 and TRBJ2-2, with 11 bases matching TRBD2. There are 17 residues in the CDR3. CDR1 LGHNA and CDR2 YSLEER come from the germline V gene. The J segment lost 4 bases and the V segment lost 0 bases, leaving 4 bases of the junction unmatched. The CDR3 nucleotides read TGCGCCAGCAGCCAAGAAATAACTAGCGGGAGCACCGGGGAGCTGTTTTTT. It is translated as CASSQEITSGSTGELFF.

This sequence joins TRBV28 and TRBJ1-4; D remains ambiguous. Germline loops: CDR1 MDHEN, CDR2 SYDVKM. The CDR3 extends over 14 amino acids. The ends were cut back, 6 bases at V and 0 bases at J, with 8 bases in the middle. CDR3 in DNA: TGTGCCAGCAGACCGAATCCAACTAATGAAAAACTGTTTTTT. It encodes CASRPNPTNEKLFF.

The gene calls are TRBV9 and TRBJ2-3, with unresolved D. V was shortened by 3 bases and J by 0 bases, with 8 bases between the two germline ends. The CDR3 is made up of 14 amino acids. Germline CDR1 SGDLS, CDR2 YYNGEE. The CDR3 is CASSESISTDTQYF. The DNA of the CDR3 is TGTGCCAGCAGCGAGTCCATTAGCACAGATACGCAGTATTTT.

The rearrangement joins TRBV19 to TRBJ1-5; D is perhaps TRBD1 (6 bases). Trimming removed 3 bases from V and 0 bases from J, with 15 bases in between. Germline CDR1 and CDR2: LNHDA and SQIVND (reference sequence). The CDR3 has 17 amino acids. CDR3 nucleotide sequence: TGTGCCAGTAGTATCAGGGGTTTAGGCTATAGCAATCAGCCCCAGCATTTT. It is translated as CASSIRGLGYSNQPQHF. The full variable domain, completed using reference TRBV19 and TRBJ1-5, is DGGITQSPKYLFRKEGQNVTLSCEQNLNHDAMYWYRQDPGQGLRLIYYSQIVNDFQKGDIAEGYSVSREKKESFPLTVTSAQKNPTAFYLCASSIRGLGYSNQPQHFGDGTRLSIL.

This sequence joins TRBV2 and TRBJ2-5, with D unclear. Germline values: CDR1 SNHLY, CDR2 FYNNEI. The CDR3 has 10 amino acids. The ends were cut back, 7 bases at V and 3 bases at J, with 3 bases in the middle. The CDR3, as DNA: TGTGCCAGCATGGAAGAGACCCAGTACTTC. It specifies CASMEETQYF.

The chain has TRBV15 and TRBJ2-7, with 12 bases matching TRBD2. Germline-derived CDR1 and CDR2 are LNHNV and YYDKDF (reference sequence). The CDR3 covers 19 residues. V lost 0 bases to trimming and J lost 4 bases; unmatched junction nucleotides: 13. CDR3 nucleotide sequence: TGTGCCACCAGCAGAGATGTGGGTCGGGAGACTAGCGGGAGTTACGAGCAGTACTTC. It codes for CATSRDVGRETSGSYEQYF.

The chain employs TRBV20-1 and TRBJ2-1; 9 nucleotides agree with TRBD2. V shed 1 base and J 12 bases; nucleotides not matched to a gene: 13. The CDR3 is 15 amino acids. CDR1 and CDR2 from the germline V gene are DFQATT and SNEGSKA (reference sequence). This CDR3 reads CSARAGAGGRLVQFF. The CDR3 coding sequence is TGCAGTGCTAGAGCAGGCGCGGGAGGGAGATTGGTGCAGTTCTTC.

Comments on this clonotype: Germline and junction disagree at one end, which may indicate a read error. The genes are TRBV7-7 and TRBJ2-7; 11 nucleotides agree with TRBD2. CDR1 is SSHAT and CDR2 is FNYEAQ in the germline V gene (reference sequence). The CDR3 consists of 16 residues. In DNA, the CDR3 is TGTGCTAGCAGCTGGGGTAGCGGGAGGGACTCGTACGAGCAGTACTTC. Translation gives CASSWGSGRDSYEQYF. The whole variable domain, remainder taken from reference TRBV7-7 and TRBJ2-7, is GAGVSQSPRYKVTKRGQDVTLRCDPISSHATLYWYQQALGQGPEFLTYFNYEAQPDKSGLPSDRFSAERPEGSISTLTIQRTEQRDSAMYRCASSWGSGRDSYEQYFGPGTRLTVT.

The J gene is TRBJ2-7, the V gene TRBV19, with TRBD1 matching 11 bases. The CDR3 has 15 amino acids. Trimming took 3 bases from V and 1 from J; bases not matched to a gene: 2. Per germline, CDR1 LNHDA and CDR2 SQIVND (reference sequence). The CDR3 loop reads CASSIRDRGSYEQYF. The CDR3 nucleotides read TGTGCCAGTAGTATCCGGGACAGGGGGTCCTACGAGCAGTACTTC.

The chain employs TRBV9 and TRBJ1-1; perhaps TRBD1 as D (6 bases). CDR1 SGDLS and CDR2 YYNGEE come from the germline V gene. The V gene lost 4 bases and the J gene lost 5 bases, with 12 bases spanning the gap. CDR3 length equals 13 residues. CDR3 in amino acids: CASSTTQGTEAFF. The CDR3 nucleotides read TGTGCCAGCAGCACCACACAGGGAACTGAAGCTTTCTTT.

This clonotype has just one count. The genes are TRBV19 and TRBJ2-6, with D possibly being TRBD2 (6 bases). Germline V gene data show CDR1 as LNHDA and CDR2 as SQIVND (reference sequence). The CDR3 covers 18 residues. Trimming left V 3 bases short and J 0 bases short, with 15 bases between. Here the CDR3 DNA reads TGTGCCAGTAGTATGGGGTGGAGGGGAAGCTCTGGGGCCAACGTCCTGACTTTC. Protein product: CASSMGWRGSSGANVLTF.

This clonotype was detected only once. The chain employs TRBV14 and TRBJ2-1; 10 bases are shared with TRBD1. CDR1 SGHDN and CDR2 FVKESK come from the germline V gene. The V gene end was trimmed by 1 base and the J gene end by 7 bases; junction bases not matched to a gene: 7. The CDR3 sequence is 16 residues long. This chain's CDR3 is CASSQAGTGARNEQFF. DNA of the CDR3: TGTGCCAGCAGCCAAGCCGGGACAGGGGCGAGAAATGAGCAGTTCTTC. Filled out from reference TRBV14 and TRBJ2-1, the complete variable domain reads EAGVTQFPSHSVIEKGQTVTLRCDPISGHDNLYWYRRVMGKEIKFLLHFVKESKQDESGMPNNRFLAERTGGTYSTLKVQPAELEDSGVYFCASSQAGTGARNEQFFGPGTRLTVL.

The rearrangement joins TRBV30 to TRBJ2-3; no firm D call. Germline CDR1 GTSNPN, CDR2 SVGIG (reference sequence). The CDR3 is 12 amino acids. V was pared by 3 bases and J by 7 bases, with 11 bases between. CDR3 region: CAWRELSNTQYF. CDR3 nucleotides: TGTGCCTGGAGAGAGCTATCAAATACGCAGTATTTT.

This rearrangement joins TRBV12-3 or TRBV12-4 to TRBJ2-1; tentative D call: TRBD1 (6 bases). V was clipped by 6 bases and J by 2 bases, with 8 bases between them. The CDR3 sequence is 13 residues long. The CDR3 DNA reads TGTGCCAGCAGGACAGGAGCCTACAATGAGCAGTTCTTC. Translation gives CASRTGAYNEQFF.

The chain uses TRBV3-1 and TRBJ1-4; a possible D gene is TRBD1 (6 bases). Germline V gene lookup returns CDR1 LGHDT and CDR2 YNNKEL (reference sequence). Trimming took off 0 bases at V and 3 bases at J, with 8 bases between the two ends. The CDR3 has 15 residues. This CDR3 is CASSQDWTANEKLFF. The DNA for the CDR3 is TGTGCCAGCAGCCAAGATTGGACAGCTAATGAAAAACTGTTTTTT.

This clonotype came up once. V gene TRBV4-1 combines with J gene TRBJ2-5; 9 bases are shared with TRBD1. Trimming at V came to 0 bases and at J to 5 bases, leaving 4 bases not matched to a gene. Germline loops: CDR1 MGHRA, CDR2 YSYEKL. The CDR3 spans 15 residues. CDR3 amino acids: CASSQDGQGFETQYF. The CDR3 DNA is TGCGCCAGCAGCCAAGACGGACAGGGGTTTGAGACCCAGTACTTC.

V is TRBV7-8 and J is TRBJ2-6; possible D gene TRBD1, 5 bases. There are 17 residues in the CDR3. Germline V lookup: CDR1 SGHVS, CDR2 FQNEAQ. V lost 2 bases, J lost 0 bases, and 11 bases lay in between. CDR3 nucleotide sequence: TGTGCCAGCAGCTTAATGGGCAGGGCCTCTGGGGCCAACGTCCTGACTTTC. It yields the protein CASSLMGRASGANVLTF.

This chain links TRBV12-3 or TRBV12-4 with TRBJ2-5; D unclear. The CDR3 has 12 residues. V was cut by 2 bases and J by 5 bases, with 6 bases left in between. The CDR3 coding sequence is TGTGCCAGCAGTTTAAGGTCGGAGACCCAGTACTTC. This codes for CASSLRSETQYF.

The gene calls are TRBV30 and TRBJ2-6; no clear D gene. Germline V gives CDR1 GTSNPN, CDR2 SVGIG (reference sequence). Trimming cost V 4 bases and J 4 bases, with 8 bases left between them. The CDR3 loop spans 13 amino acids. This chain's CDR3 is CAWKGPGANVLTF. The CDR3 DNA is TGTGCCTGGAAAGGGCCAGGGGCCAACGTCCTGACTTTC. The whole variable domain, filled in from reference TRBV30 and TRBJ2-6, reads SQTIHQWPATLVQPVGSPLSLECTVEGTSNPNLYWYRQAAGRGLQLLFYSVGIGQISSEVPQNLSASRPQDRQFILSSKKLLLSDSGFYLCAWKGPGANVLTFGAGSRLTVL.

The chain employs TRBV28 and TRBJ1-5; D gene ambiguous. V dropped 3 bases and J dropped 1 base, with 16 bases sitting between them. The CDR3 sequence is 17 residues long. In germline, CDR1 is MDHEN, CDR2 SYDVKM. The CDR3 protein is CASSFRRGGLSNQPQHF. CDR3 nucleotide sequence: TGTGCCAGCAGTTTCCGGCGGGGAGGTTTGAGCAATCAGCCCCAGCATTTT.

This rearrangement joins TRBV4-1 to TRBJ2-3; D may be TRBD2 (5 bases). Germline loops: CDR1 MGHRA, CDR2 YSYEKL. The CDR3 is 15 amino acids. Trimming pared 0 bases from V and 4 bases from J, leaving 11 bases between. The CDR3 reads CASSQDLLAADTQYF. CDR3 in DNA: TGCGCCAGCAGCCAAGACCTGCTAGCAGCAGATACGCAGTATTTT.